This T cell receptor beta chain was sequenced during a study of T cells in Graves' hyperthyroidism and ophthalmopathy. TCR beta CDR3 regions were amplified from RNA. The HTBI primer set was used in a first-round RT-PCR of the TCR CDR3. TCRdb redid the calling of the multiplex PCR reads with MiXCR, one entry per CDR3 protein. The data hold about 210,000 distinct CDR3 sequences, with under 20% observed a single time. The receptor comes from a man in his forties or fifties with Graves' hyperthyroidism. The source material was blood.

CDR3 region: CASSPGRPPNIQYF. The DNA for the CDR3 is TGTGCCAGCAGCCCAGGTCGCCCCCCAAACATTCAGTACTTC. The chain couples TRBV7-2 to TRBJ2-4; D is ambiguous. There are 14 residues in the CDR3. CDR1 and CDR2 from the germline V gene are SGHTA and FQGNSA. The germline V and J ends were trimmed by 5 bases and 6 bases, with 14 bases remaining between them.